This TCR beta chain originates from a study of siplizumab effects on memory and regulatory T cells. Findings and caveats of the study: Proliferating Tregs in siplizumab cultures were never verified as suppressive. Unstimulated subsets captured only a minor fraction of alloreactive clones. The majority of clones, roughly 75-97% of proliferating CD4+ or CD8+ clones, lacked an assignable naive or memory phenotype.

J was trimmed by 5 bases and V by 5 bases; bases with no gene match: 2. In germline, CDR1 is MNHEY, CDR2 SVGAGI. The CDR3 consists of 12 residues. Turning to this clone: The antigen remains undetermined.

Some clones are missing from TCRdb's copy, which holds only in-frame ones; the method was immunoSEQ multiplex PCR. This table holds some 97,000 clones, 91% found once. V and J are TRBV6-5 and TRBJ2-5, with TRBD2 matching 7 bases. Sequences were obtained from CD4+ T cells sorted from blood. This receptor was taken from a human donor in good health. CDR3 coding DNA: TGTGCCAGCAGTGTGGGGGGGGAGACCCAGTACTTC. Translated, it gives CASSVGGETQYF.